This T cell receptor beta chain appears in the sequencing data of a study of cytomegalovirus exposure and HLA in healthy donors. The primer mix had 60 Vbeta and 13 Jbeta primers. Using immunoSEQ multiplex PCR, the repertoire was profiled, and TCRdb retains in-frame clones only, with some absent. Here the sample spans 120,000 to 150,000 clones, roughly 64% being singletons. The CDR3 spans 15 residues. Germline-derived CDR1 and CDR2 are MGHRA and YSYEKL. The V end was cut by 10 bases, the J end by 0 bases, with 18 bases between. Turning to this clone: Antigen: not known.

General observations from the study: Cytomegalovirus association was listed for about 160 TCR beta chains. Some segments of the V type, notably TRBV6-2 and TRBV6-3, were excluded as indistinguishable. Among the CMV-associated chains, three were confirmed in vitro as specific for CMV antigens.

The chain employs TRBV4-1 and TRBJ2-5; a weak D match, TRBD2 (6 bases). The sequencing input was PBMCs. The clonotype originates from a woman in her thirties in good health and CMV-seropositive. The CDR3 DNA sequence: TGCGCCAACAGACCGGGACTTCTTAACCAAGAGACCCAGTACTTC. Amino acids: CANRPGLLNQETQYF.